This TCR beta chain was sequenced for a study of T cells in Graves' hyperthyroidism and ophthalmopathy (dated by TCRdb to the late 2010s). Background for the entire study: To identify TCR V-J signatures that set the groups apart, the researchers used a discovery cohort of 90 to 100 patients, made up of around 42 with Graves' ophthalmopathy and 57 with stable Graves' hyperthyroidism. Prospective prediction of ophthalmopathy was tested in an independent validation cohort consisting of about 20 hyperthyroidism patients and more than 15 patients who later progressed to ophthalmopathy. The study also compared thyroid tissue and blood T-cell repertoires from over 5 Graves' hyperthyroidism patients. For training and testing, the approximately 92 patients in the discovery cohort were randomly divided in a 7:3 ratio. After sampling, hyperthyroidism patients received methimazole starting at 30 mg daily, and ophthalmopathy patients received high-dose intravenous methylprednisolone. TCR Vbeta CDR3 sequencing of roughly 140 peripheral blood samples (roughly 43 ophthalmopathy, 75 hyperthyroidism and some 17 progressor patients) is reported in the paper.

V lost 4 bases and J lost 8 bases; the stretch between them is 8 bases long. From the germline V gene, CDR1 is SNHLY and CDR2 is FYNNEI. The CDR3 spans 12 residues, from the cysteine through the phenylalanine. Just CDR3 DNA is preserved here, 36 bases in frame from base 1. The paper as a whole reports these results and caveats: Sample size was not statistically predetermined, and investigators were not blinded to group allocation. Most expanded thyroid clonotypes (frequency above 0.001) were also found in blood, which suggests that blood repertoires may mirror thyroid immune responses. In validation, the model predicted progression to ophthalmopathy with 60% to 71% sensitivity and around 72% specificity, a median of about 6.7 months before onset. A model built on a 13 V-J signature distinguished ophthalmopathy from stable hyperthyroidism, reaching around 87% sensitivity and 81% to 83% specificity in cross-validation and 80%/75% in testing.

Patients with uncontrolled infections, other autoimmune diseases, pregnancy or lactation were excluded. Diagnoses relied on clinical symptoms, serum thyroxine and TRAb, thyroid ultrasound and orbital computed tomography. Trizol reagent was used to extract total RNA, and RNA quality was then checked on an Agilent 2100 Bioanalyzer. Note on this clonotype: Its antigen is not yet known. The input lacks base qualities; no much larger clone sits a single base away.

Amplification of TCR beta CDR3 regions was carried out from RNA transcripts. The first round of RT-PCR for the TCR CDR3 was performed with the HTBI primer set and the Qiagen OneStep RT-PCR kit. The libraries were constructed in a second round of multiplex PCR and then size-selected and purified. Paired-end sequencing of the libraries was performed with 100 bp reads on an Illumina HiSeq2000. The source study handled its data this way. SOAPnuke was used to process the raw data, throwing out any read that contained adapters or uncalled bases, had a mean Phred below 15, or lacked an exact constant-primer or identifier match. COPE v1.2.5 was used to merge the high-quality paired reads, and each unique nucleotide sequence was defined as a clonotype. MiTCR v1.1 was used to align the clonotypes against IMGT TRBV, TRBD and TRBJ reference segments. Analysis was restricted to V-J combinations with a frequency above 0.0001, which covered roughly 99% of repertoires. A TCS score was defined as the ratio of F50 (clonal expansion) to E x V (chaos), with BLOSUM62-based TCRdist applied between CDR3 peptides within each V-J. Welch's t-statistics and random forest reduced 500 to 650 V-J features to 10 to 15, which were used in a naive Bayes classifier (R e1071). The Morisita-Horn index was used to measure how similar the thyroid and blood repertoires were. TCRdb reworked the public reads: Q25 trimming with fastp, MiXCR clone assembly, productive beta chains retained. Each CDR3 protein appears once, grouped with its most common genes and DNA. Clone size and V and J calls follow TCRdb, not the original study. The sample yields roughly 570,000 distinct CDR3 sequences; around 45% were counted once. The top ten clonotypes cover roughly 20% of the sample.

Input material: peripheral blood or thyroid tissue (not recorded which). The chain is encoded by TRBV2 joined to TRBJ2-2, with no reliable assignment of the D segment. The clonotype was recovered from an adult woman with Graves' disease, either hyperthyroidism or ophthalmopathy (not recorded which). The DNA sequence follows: TGTGCCAGCAGTGCGCTAGAGGGGGAGCTGTTTTTT. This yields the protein CASSALEGELFF.